The following is a T cell receptor beta chain sequence with its context. The sample belongs to a study of T cells in tuberculosis. The time point was: new active TB diagnosis, blood taken before or within 7 days of starting treatment. The data were produced by immunoSEQ multiplex PCR, yet TCRdb's version contains in-frame clones alone and is incomplete. The sample contains about 35,000 clones, roughly 93% of which appear only once. The CDR3 is made up of 15 amino acids. The junction had 6 bases not matched to a gene; V was cut back by 4 bases and J by 3 bases. The germline gives CDR1 SGHAT, CDR2 FQNNGV.

The source material was PBMCs, sampled at tuberculosis diagnosis. The chain uses TRBV11-2 and TRBJ1-3; 7 nucleotides agree with TRBD1. The receptor was derived from an adult with tuberculosis. CDR3 in amino acids: CASSSHRGRGNTIYF. The DNA for the CDR3 is TGTGCCAGCAGCTCCCACAGGGGCCGTGGAAACACCATATATTTT.